This is a list of T cell receptor beta chains from one sample in a study of blood T cell repertoires in COVID-19. Clones were sequenced by immunoSEQ multiplex PCR, and TCRdb holds only the in-frame ones, with some missing. The data show approximately 110,000 clones, roughly 70% seen once. Sequencing was done on a sample of peripheral blood. All receptors derive from a human donor with acute or convalescent COVID-19. The donor label of this sample is uncertain. Each CDR3 is given with its conserved first and last residue. A D gene is named only where the DNA matches it firmly. The size entry is marked missing in some rows and otherwise reads once, few, many or a size class.

TGTGCCTGGAACCGACAGGGCCTTAATGAAAAACTGTTTTTT CAWNRQGLNEKLFF TRBV30 NA TRBD1 14 TRBJ1-4
TGCGCCAGCAGCCGCGTGGGGGGGCTCACCGGGGAGCTGTTTTTT CASSRVGGLTGELFF TRBV5-1 NA NA 15 TRBJ2-2
TGTGCCAGCAGCTCAAGTAACTCCTGGTACGAGCAGTACTTC CASSSSNSWYEQYF TRBV5-6 NA NA 14 TRBJ2-7
TGTGCCAGCAGCGTAGATCCGGGCAATGAGCAGTTCTTC CASSVDPGNEQFF TRBV9 once NA 13 TRBJ2-1
TGCGCCAGCAGCTTGGAACCAGGGATGAACACTGAAGCTTTCTTT CASSLEPGMNTEAFF TRBV5-1 NA NA 15 TRBJ1-1
TGCGCCAGCAGCCAAGAGGAGCTAGCGGGGGCCGGGGAGCTGTTTTTT CASSQEELAGAGELFF TRBV4-1 NA TRBD2 16 TRBJ2-2
TGTGCCAGTAGTAATCCAAGAGGGGGGGCGTACAATGAGCAGTTCTTC CASSNPRGGAYNEQFF TRBV19 NA NA 16 TRBJ2-1
TGCAGCGCCCGGGGGAGTTCGAACACCGGGGAGCTGTTTTTT CSARGSSNTGELFF TRBV29-1 NA NA 14 TRBJ2-2
TGTGCCAGCAGTGAAGGACGTGGACTAGCGGGGGGTTCCCAAGAGACCCAGTACTTC CASSEGRGLAGGSQETQYF TRBV6-1 few TRBD2 19 TRBJ2-5
TGTGCCAGTAGCACCCTACAGGGGGGTTATGGCTACACCTTC CASSTLQGGYGYTF TRBV19 NA TRBD1 14 TRBJ1-2
TGTGCCAGCAGTTTATTTGAGGGTACTGAAGCTTTCTTT CASSLFEGTEAFF TRBV12-3/TRBV12-4 few NA 13 TRBJ1-1
TGTGCCAGCAGTTTATCGGGACAGCTGAACACCGGGGAGCTGTTTTTT CASSLSGQLNTGELFF TRBV27 NA TRBD1 16 TRBJ2-2
TGCGCCAGCAGTACTCCCGACAGGGGGTGGAACACCGGGGAGCTGTTTTTT CASSTPDRGWNTGELFF TRBV5-1 NA TRBD1 17 TRBJ2-2
TGTGCCATCAGAGGCGGGGGGGTCCCAAATGAGCAGTTCTTC CAIRGGGVPNEQFF TRBV10-3 NA TRBD2 14 TRBJ2-1
TGCGCCAGCAGCCTCGGACAGTACTATGGCTACACCTTC CASSLGQYYGYTF TRBV5-1 few NA 13 TRBJ1-2
TGTGCCAGCAGACAGGGGGCGGGCTATGGCTACACCTTC CASRQGAGYGYTF TRBV6-5 NA TRBD1 13 TRBJ1-2
TGTGCCAGCCTTAGGGGGCCGGGCACTGAAGCTTTCTTT CASLRGPGTEAFF TRBV2 NA TRBD1 13 TRBJ1-1
TGCGCCAGCAGCTTGGCCTCCGGGGGCACTGAAGCTTTCTTT CASSLASGGTEAFF TRBV5-1 NA NA 14 TRBJ1-1
TGTGCCAGCAGCACAGGGACAGGGGCCTTCTTC CASSTGTGAFF TRBV6-5 NA TRBD1 11 TRBJ1-2
TGTGCCAGTAGAATCACCGGGACAGGGGTACATGAGCAGTTCTTC CASRITGTGVHEQFF TRBV19 once TRBD1 15 TRBJ2-1
TGTGCCAGCAGCCCCGGGACAGGGGGAAAAGATACGCAGTATTTT CASSPGTGGKDTQYF TRBV2 NA TRBD1 15 TRBJ2-3
TGTGCCAGCAGCTCCGCCGGGGGGGGGCCGAACACGCAGTATTTT CASSSAGGGPNTQYF TRBV7-3 NA TRBD2 15 TRBJ2-3
TGCAGCGTGACAGGGTGGGGCACTGAAGCTTTCTTT CSVTGWGTEAFF TRBV29-1 NA TRBD1 12 TRBJ1-1
TGTGCCAGCTCACCAGGGGCCCGTAATGAAAAACTGTTTTTT CASSPGARNEKLFF TRBV18 NA NA 14 TRBJ1-4
TGTGCCAGCAGCCTACGAGGAGGGGTGTTCTCCTACTTC CASSLRGGVFSYF TRBV11-2 NA NA 13 TRBJ2-7
TGTGCCAGCACCTACAGGGGGCCTCTCTACAATGAGCAGTTCTTC CASTYRGPLYNEQFF TRBV6-5 NA TRBD1 15 TRBJ2-1
TGTGCCAGCAGCTTATGGGGGACAGCGGCTTTCTTT CASSLWGTAAFF TRBV11-2 once TRBD1 12 TRBJ1-1
TGTGCCAGCAGAGGGAGCAACGAGCAGTACTTC CASRGSNEQYF TRBV6-6 NA NA 11 TRBJ2-7
TGTGCCAGCAGCGAACTACAGGGTGTCGGCGGGGAGCTGTTTTTT CASSELQGVGGELFF TRBV5-4 NA NA 15 TRBJ2-2
TGTGCCAGCAGCTTACCCGTACTAGTGATCGTTGAGACCCAGTACTTC CASSLPVLVIVETQYF TRBV11-3 NA NA 16 TRBJ2-5
TGTGCCAGCATCCTGGGGCAGGAGCAGTTCTTC CASILGQEQFF TRBV12-3/TRBV12-4 NA NA 11 TRBJ2-1
TGTGCCAGCAGGGGACAGGGCCTTGAGCAGTTCTTC CASRGQGLEQFF TRBV28 NA TRBD1 12 TRBJ2-1
TGTGCCACCAGTGACCCTAACAGGGGATGGGGCTACACCTTC CATSDPNRGWGYTF TRBV24-1 NA TRBD1 14 TRBJ1-2
TGCAGTGCGCCAGTAGGGGTTGAAGCTTTCTTT CSAPVGVEAFF TRBV20-1 NA NA 11 TRBJ1-1
TGTGCCAGTAGTCAGCAAAGGGGGAGAAATGAAAAACTGTTTTTT CASSQQRGRNEKLFF TRBV19 NA NA 15 TRBJ1-4
TGTGCCAGCAGTTTAAGGACAGGCTACACAGATACGCAGTATTTT CASSLRTGYTDTQYF TRBV28 few TRBD1 15 TRBJ2-3
TGTGCCAGCAAACCTGACAGGCCTGCAGGCTACACCTTC CASKPDRPAGYTF TRBV11-2 NA NA 13 TRBJ1-2
TGTGCCAGCAGCTCAACCCATACCCTAGCGGGGGCCTCCCCCCACTTC CASSSTHTLAGASPHF TRBV7-2 NA TRBD2 16 TRBJ2-7
TGTGCCAGCAGCTCGAGGACAGGCGGGGAGCTGTTTTTT CASSSRTGGELFF TRBV7-2 few TRBD1 13 TRBJ2-2
TGTGTGGGGGGGCCGAACATTCAGTACTTC CVGGPNIQYF TRBV10-3 few NA 10 TRBJ2-4
TGTGCCAGCAGCTTATTTTCAGGGGAGGGCACTGAAGCTTTCTTT CASSLFSGEGTEAFF TRBV11-2 NA NA 15 TRBJ1-1
TGTGCCAGCAGTCTTAGCAATCAGCCCCAGCATTTT CASSLSNQPQHF TRBV25-1 NA NA 12 TRBJ1-5
TGTGCCAGCAGCAACACTAGCGGGGGGGCCTACGAGCAGTTCTTC CASSNTSGGAYEQFF TRBV7-9 few TRBD2 15 TRBJ2-1
TGTGCCAGCAGCCAGGCACGGGCAGGGGACCCCAATGAGCAGTTCTTC CASSQARAGDPNEQFF TRBV3-1/TRBV3-2 once NA 16 TRBJ2-1
TGTGCCAGCAGCCAAAACAGCGGGGCGATCGGGGAGACCCAGTACTTC CASSQNSGAIGETQYF TRBV3-1/TRBV3-2 NA TRBD2 16 TRBJ2-5